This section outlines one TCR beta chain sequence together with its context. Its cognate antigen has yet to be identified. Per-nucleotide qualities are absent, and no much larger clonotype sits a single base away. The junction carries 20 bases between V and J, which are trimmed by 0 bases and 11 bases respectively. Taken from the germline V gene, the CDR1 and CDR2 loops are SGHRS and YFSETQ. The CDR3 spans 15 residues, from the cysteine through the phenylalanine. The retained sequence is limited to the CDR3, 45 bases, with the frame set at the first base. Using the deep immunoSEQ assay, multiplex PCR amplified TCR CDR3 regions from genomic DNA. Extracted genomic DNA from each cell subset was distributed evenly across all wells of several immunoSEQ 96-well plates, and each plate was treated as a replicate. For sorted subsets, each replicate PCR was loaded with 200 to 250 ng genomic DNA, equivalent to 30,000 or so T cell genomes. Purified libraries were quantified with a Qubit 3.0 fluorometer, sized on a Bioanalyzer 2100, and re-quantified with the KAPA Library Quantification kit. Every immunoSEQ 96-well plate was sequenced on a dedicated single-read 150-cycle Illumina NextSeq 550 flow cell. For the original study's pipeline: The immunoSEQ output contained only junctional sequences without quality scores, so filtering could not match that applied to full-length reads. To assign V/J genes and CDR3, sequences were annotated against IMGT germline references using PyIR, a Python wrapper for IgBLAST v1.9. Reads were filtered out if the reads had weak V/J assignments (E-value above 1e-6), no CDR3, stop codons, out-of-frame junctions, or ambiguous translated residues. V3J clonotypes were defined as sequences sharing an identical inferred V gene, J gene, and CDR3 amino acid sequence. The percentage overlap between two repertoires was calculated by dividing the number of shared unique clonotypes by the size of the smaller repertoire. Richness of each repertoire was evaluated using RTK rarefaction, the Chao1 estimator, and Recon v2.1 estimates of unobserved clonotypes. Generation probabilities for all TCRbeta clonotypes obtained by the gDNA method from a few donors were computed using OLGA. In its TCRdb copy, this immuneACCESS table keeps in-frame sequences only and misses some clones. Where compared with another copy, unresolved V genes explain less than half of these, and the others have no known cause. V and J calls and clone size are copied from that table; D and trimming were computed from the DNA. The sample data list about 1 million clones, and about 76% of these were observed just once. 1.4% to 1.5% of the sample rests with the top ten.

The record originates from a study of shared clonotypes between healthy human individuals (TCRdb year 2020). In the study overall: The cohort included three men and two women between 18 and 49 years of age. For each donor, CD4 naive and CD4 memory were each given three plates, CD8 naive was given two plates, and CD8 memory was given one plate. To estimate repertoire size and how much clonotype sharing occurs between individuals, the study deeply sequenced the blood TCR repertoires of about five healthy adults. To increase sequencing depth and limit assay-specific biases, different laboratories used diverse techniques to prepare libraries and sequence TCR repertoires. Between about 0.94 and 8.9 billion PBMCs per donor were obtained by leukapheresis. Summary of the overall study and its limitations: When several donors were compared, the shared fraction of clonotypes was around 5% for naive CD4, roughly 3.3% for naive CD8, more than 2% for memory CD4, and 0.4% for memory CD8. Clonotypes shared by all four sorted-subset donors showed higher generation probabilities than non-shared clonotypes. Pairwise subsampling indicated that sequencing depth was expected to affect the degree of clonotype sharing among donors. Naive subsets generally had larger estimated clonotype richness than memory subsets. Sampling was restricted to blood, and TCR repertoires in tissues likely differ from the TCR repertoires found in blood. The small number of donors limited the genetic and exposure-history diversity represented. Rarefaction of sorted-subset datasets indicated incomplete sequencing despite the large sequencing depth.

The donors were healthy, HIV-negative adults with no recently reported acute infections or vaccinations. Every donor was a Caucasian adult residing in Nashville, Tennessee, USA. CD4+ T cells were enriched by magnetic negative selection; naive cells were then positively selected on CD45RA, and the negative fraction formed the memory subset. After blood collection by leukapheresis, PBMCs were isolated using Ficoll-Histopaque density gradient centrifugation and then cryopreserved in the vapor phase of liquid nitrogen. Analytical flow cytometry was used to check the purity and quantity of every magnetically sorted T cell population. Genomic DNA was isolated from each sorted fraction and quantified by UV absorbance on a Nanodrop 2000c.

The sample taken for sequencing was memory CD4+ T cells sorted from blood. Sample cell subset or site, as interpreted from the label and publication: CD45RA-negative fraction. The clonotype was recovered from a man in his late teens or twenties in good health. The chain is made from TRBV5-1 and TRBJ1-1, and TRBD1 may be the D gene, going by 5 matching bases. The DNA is TGCGCCAGCAGCTTGGCCCGGGGACTCTTAGGGGCGGCTTTCTTT. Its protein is CASSLARGLLGAAFF.